This record covers a single TCR beta chain. Its target is not known. The CDR3 contains 13 residues. Per germline, CDR1 DFQATT and CDR2 SNEGSKA (reference sequence). Germline trimming cut 3 bases from V and 4 bases from J; bases unmatched to any gene: 3. In TCRdb, the reads were re-called with MiXCR into one record per CDR3 protein. The repertoire holds about 68,000 distinct CDR3 sequences, with about three fifths as singletons. T-allo10 cells from the graft donor were described as anergic, host-alloantigen-specific, and alloantigen-specific suppressors. This record comes from a study of type 1 regulatory T cells. Background on the study: T-allo10 is an in vitro-generated, Tr1-enriched CD4 T cell product specific for alloantigen.

This clonotype originated in a human donor in good health. The chain is built from TRBV20-1 and TRBJ2-1; 7 bases fit TRBD2. The specimen sequenced was cultured T cells, either the whole culture or a sorted T cell fraction (not recorded which). The subset was: Tr1-enriched cell product generated in vitro against host alloantigens. CDR3 sequence reads: CSARTSLYNEQFF. CDR3 in DNA: TGCAGTGCTAGGACTAGCCTATACAATGAGCAGTTCTTC.